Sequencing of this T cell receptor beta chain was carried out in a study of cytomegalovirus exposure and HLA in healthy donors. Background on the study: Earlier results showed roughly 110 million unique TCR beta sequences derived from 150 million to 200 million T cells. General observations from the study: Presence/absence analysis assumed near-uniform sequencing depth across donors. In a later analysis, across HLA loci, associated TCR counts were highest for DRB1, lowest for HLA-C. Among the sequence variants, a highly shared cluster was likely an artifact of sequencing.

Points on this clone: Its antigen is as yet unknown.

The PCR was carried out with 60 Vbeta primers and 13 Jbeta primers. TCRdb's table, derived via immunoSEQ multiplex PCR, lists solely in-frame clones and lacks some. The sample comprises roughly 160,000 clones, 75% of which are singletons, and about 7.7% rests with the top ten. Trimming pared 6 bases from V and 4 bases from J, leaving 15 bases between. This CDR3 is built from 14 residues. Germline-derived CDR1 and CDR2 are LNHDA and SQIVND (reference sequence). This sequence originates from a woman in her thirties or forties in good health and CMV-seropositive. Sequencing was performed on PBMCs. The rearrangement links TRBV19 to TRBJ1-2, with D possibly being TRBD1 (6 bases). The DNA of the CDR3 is TGTGCCAGTAGCCGGGAGGGGGAAAGCTATGGCTACACCTTC. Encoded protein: CASSREGESYGYTF.